The clone carrying this T cell receptor beta chain was found a few times. The data were obtained in a study of cytomegalovirus exposure and HLA in healthy donors. The PCR had 60 Vbeta and 13 Jbeta primers. Produced via immunoSEQ multiplex PCR; TCRdb's table is partial and in-frame only. The table records around 100,000 clones, around 82% of them present only once. This CDR3 has 15 residues. Germline CDR1 reads MNHEY; CDR2 reads SVGAGI. With 4 bases clipped from V and 2 bases from J, the junction kept 3 bases outside the gene matches. Material for sequencing was PBMCs. The source of this sequence is a woman aged 18-29 years in good health and CMV-seropositive. This chain connects TRBV6-5 to TRBJ2-7; 12 positions agree with TRBD2. The CDR3 DNA reads as TGTGCCAGCAGTTGGACTAGCGGGACCCCCTACGAGCAGTACTTC. Translating it yields CASSWTSGTPYEQYF.